This T cell receptor (beta chain) was captured in a study of CD8 T cells in ankylosing spondylitis. General study results and limits: Some motif variants had been reported before (in reactive arthritis synovial fluid and blood).

This clonotype appeared many times. Its antigen is unknown. V lost 4 bases, J lost 3 bases, and 5 bases stayed unmatched. In germline, CDR1 is SGHRS, CDR2 YFSETQ. The CDR3 extends over 14 amino acids. TCRdb reprocessed the 5' RACE reads via MiXCR and lists one record per CDR3 protein. This table has about 400,000 distinct CDR3 sequences, around 20% appearing once. The clonotype was recovered from a male donor with ankylosing spondylitis or in good health (not recorded which). The chain is built from TRBV5-1 and TRBJ2-7; TRBD1 agrees at 9 bases. Sequencing was done on a sample of blood, either unsorted or a sorted T cell fraction (not recorded which). CDR3 amino acids: CASSTWTGDYEQYF. CDR3 sequence (DNA): TGCGCCAGCAGCACTTGGACAGGGGACTACGAGCAGTACTTC.